This TCR beta chain was found in a study of blood T cells in healthy people across ages. Germline CDR1 and CDR2: MNHEY and SVGAGI. V was pared by 5 bases and J by 7 bases, with 20 bases between. This CDR3 is built from 16 residues. Findings of the study overall: It was the long-lived donors that had more naive CD4+ cells and higher diversity than aged donors. Nothing was known about donor CMV status, and this possibly confounded expanded clonotype changes.

A second about 6 to 12 cycle PCR used barcoded and J-beta primers. TCRdb used MiXCR to reprocess the 5' RACE reads, holding one entry per CDR3 protein. The sample has under 850,000 distinct CDR3 sequences; 30% to 45% are singletons. A remark on this clonotype: The antigen remains undetermined.

The chain uses TRBV6-5 and TRBJ2-2; no reliable D call. This TCR was recovered from a man between 18 and 29 years old in good health. The sample comprised blood. The chain's CDR3 is CASSPNARPPSGELFF. The CDR3 nucleotides read TGTGCCAGCAGTCCAAACGCGCGCCCACCGAGCGGGGAGCTGTTTTTT.